This T cell receptor beta chain was recovered during a study of T cells in Graves' hyperthyroidism and ophthalmopathy. Germline V gene data show CDR1 as SNHLY and CDR2 as FYNNEI. The CDR3 covers 16 residues. Unmatched junction bases numbered 7, after V lost 5 bases and J lost 3 bases. Regions amplified from RNA transcripts were the TCR beta CDR3 regions. Initially, a first-round RT-PCR of the TCR CDR3 employed the HTBI primer set. TCRdb re-analysed the multiplex PCR reads in MiXCR, keeping a single row per CDR3 protein. The sample lists about 420,000 distinct CDR3 sequences; around 13% were seen once. This clonotype was counted many times.

The sequence was obtained from a woman between 18 and 29 years old with Graves' hyperthyroidism. This chain links TRBV2 with TRBJ2-3, with 11 bases identical to TRBD2. Sequencing was done on a sample of blood. CDR3 region: CASSQRASGRTDTQYF. For the CDR3, the DNA is TGTGCCAGCAGTCAGAGGGCTAGCGGGAGGACAGATACGCAGTATTTT.